These 17 T cell receptor beta chains were sequenced from one sample in a study of control samples from healthy donors and cancer patients. Here immunoSEQ multiplex PCR was the method, and the copy in TCRdb shows in-frame clones only, minus some. The sample carries 95,000 to 130,000 clones, more than 75% recorded once. The source material was blood. The receptors were sampled from a woman aged 70-85 years in good health.

This chain links TRBV27 with TRBJ1-2; 10 nucleotides align to TRBD1. The V gene end was trimmed by 8 bases and the J gene end by 4 bases; junction bases not matched to a gene: 10. The germline gives CDR1 MNHEY, CDR2 SMNVEV (reference sequence). CDR3 size: 15 residues. The CDR3 DNA reads TGTGCCAGCGGACCCACCGGGACAGGGGTCTATGGCTACACCTTC. Its translation: CASGPTGTGVYGYTF.

The genes are TRBV4-3 and TRBJ2-1; TRBD1 matches at 8 bases. Germline V gene data show CDR1 as LGHNA and CDR2 as YSLEER. After removal of 4 bases from V and 3 bases from J, the junction contained 2 bases not matched to a gene. CDR3 length: 14 amino acids. The CDR3 region is CASSRDRFYNEQFF. The CDR3 DNA follows: TGCGCCAGCAGCCGGGACAGGTTCTACAATGAGCAGTTCTTC.

The J gene is TRBJ1-1, the V gene TRBV3-1 (or the pseudogene TRBV3-2); possibly TRBD1 for D (5 bases). This CDR3 spans 16 amino acids. Trimming removed 0 bases at V and 5 bases at J, with 16 bases between. Germline V gene sequence: CDR1 LGHDT, CDR2 YNNKEL (reference sequence). The CDR3 nucleotides read TGTGCCAGCAGCCAAGATCTCGGAGGGGTAAGGACTGAAGCTTTCTTT. This gives the protein CASSQDLGGVRTEAFF.

V gene TRBV5-6 combines with J gene TRBJ1-5, with TRBD1 matching over 9 bases. V was pared by 0 bases and J by 6 bases, with 1 base of the junction left unmatched. The CDR3 is 14 residues long. Per germline, CDR1 SGHDT and CDR2 YYEEEE. The CDR3 region is CASSLGTGAQPQHF. The CDR3 bases are TGTGCCAGCAGCTTGGGGACAGGGGCTCAGCCCCAGCATTTT.

This CDR3 is CARSDSNSGNTIYF. The CDR3 DNA sequence: TGTGCCAGAAGCGACTCCAACTCTGGAAACACCATATATTTT. V is TRBV7-5 and J is TRBJ1-3. TRBV7-5 constitutes a pseudogene. This CDR3 comprises 14 residues.

CDR3 DNA sequence: TGTGCCAGCAGTGAGTACACCGGGGAGCTGTTTTTT. This codes for CASSEYTGELFF. The chain employs TRBV2 and TRBJ2-2; D gene ambiguous. V lost 3 bases, J lost 3 bases, and 2 bases lay in between. This CDR3 contains 12 residues. Germline values: CDR1 SNHLY, CDR2 FYNNEI. Looking up the rest from reference TRBV2 and TRBJ2-2 gives the full variable domain: EPEVTQTPSHQVTQMGQEVILRCVPISNHLYFYWYRQILGQKVEFLVSFYNNEISEKSEIFDDQFSVERPDGSNFTLKIRSTKLEDSAMYFCASSEYTGELFFGEGSRLTVL.

The gene calls are TRBV7-2 and TRBJ2-7; unclear D gene. Germline V gene data show CDR1 as SGHTA and CDR2 as FQGNSA. The CDR3 length is 13 residues. Trimming cost V 5 bases and J 7 bases, with 15 bases left between them. The CDR3 is CASSRTSIREQYF. The CDR3 nucleotides are TGTGCCAGCAGCCGGACCTCCATTCGGGAGCAGTACTTC.

The chain employs TRBV5-6 and TRBJ2-1; D is ambiguous. V gave up 2 bases and J gave up 4 bases, with 16 bases separating them. Germline CDR1 SGHDT, CDR2 YYEEEE. There are 16 residues in the CDR3. CDR3 protein: CASSFPVPTFYNEQFF. Written as DNA, the CDR3 is TGTGCCAGCAGCTTTCCCGTCCCGACCTTTTACAATGAGCAGTTCTTC.

The J gene is TRBJ2-1, the V gene TRBV7-9; TRBD2 matches at 8 bases. From germline, CDR1 is SEHNR and CDR2 FQNEAQ (reference sequence). V trimming: 5 bases; J trimming: 8 bases; junction bases outside the gene matches: 11. The CDR3 contains 15 residues. The CDR3 DNA sequence: TGTGCCAGCAGCCCGAGCGGGGGCCCTAGCTATGAGCAGTTCTTC. Translating gives CASSPSGGPSYEQFF.

This chain links TRBV7-2 with TRBJ2-1; perhaps D is TRBD1 or TRBD2 (5 bases each). Between the trimmed V and J ends, which lost 4 bases and 8 bases, there was a span of 15 bases. The germline gives CDR1 SGHTA, CDR2 FQGNSA. CDR3 length: 14 residues. CDR3 in DNA: TGTGCCAGCAGCTCGTGGGGGTGGGGCGATGAGCAGTTCTTC. Translating it yields CASSSWGWGDEQFF.

The rearrangement links TRBV5-4 to TRBJ1-3; possible D gene TRBD1, 5 bases. V was trimmed by 4 bases and J by 1 base, leaving 12 bases between them. From germline, CDR1 is SGHNT and CDR2 YYREEE (reference sequence). This CDR3 spans 15 amino acids. CDR3 nucleotide sequence: TGTGCCAGCAGCCGGGACGGTTCGTCTGGAAACACCATATATTTT. The encoded protein is CASSRDGSSGNTIYF.

The J gene is TRBJ1-1, the V gene TRBV27; D possibly corresponds to TRBD1 (5 bases). This CDR3 is built from 15 residues. V was pared by 0 bases and J by 3 bases, with 11 bases between. Germline V CDR1 and CDR2: MNHEY, SMNVEV (reference sequence). CDR3 residues: CASSLSTTVHTEAFF. CDR3 in DNA: TGTGCCAGCAGTTTATCCACGACAGTTCACACTGAAGCTTTCTTT.

This clone was observed once. This sample includes further DNA sequences coding for the same CDR3. This sequence joins TRBV6-2 or TRBV6-3 and TRBJ1-5, with 7 bases matching TRBD1. Germline trimming cut 6 bases from V and 5 bases from J; bases unmatched to any gene: 10. Germline V CDR1 and CDR2: MNHEY, SVGEGT. CDR3 length equals 15 residues. The CDR3 DNA is TGTGCCAGCAGGCCTGGTGACAGGGACCATCAGCCCCAGCATTTT. It codes for CASRPGDRDHQPQHF.

The chain couples TRBV18 to TRBJ2-1, with TRBD2 as a possible D gene (6 bases). V gave up 2 bases and J gave up 2 bases, with 7 bases separating them. Germline CDR1 KGHSH, CDR2 LQKENI. This CDR3 comprises 14 residues. In DNA, the CDR3 is TGTGCCAGCTCACCAGGAGGGACCTACAATGAGCAGTTCTTC. This codes for CASSPGGTYNEQFF. Based on the CDR3 plus reference TRBV18 and TRBJ2-1, the full variable domain is NAGVMQNPRHLVRRRGQEARLRCSPMKGHSHVYWYRQLPEEGLKFMVYLQKENIIDESGMPKERFSAEFPKEGPSILRIQQVVRGDSAAYFCASSPGGTYNEQFFGPGTRLTVL.

V gene TRBV6-6 combines with J gene TRBJ1-3; no clear D gene. Trimming left V 8 bases short and J 9 bases short, with 14 bases between. The CDR3 runs to 12 residues. Germline V gives CDR1 MNHNY, CDR2 SVGAGI (reference sequence). This CDR3 reads CASPTLGGTIYF. The DNA of the CDR3 is TGTGCCAGCCCAACCCTGGGTGGCACCATATATTTT.

The V gene is TRBV7-9, the J gene TRBJ2-1; TRBD2 matches at 12 bases. V shed 5 bases and J 5 bases; nucleotides not matched to a gene: 4. Germline V gene data show CDR1 as SEHNR and CDR2 as FQNEAQ (reference sequence). The CDR3 has 15 residues. CDR3 in amino acids: CASSRRTSGNNEQFF. The CDR3 nucleotides are TGTGCCAGCAGCCGCCGGACTAGCGGGAACAATGAGCAGTTCTTC.

This chain links TRBV5-5 with TRBJ2-3, with TRBD2 identical over 11 bases. This CDR3 contains 17 residues. J gave up 6 bases and V 1 base, and 10 bases lay outside the gene matches. Per germline, CDR1 SGHKS and CDR2 YYEKEE (reference sequence). Written as DNA, the CDR3 is TGTGCCAGCAGCTTGATGGCTAGCGGGGGGCGCGGGGATACGCAGTATTTT. Amino acid sequence: CASSLMASGGRGDTQYF.